The sequence of this T cell receptor beta chain was determined in a study of a mutant IDH1 vaccine in newly diagnosed glioma (dated by TCRdb to 2020 to 2022). About the study as a whole: Patients received eight vaccinations in weeks 1, 3, 5, 7, 11, 15, 19 and 23, corresponding to visits V03 through V10. Vaccination was initiated 4-6 weeks after radiotherapy alone, or concurrently with temozolomide cycles in the chemotherapy-containing groups. Of the roughly 34 treated patients, approximately 62% were male and around 40% were female, and the mean age was 40.4 years. Before enrollment, most patients had been given radiochemotherapy with temozolomide as standard therapy, while the rest had received either radiotherapy alone or temozolomide alone. Peripheral blood was collected at six visits: V03 (baseline), V05, V07, V10, V12 and V13. For exploratory analyses, fewer than 30 treated patients had longitudinal TCRB deep sequencing done wherever samples were available.

What the authors observed across the whole study: The authors noted that analyses of patient blood samples could not be reproduced because of sample limitations. Vaccine-induced immune responses across multiple MHC alleles were detected in 80% to 95% of patients. Pseudoprogression appeared unrelated to alterations in the top peripheral T cell clonotypes detected by TCRB sequencing. PBMC samples for TCRB deep sequencing were selected based on availability.

The CDR3, from cysteine to phenylalanine, totals 13 residues. The DNA shown is the 39-base CDR3, in frame from base 1. V was cut back by 0 bases and J by 5 bases, leaving a gap of 6 bases between them. The germline V gene yields MNHEY for CDR1 and SVGAGI for CDR2. Turning to this clone: Its specific antigen is unknown. Base qualities are not at hand, and no much larger clone is one base apart.

Library prep was done by the immunoSEQ multiplex PCR assay. Rearranged TCR beta chain sequences were amplified using the hsTCRB Kit according to the manufacturer's protocol. An Illumina MiSeq was used to sequence the TCRB libraries. As for how the authors treated the data: Demultiplexing, trimming and gene mapping were performed with the kit vendor's proprietary platform. Held by TCRdb, this immuneACCESS table contains in-frame sequences only and omits some clones. Under half of the omission traces to an unresolved V gene where checked; the cause of the rest is unknown. V, J and clone size are those of that table, while D and trimming were read from the DNA. The sample table shows tens of thousands of clones, and about 81% are seen once. The top ten constitute about 9.4% of the sample. This sample's time point label indicates: week 11, during vaccination. Each vaccine dose was 300 ug of a 20-mer mutant IDH1 peptide in Montanide, given subcutaneously with topical imiquimod. Donors had newly diagnosed WHO grade 3 or 4 IDH1-mutant astrocytomas with loss of nuclear ATRX. The samples were drawn from NOA16, a multicentre, single-arm, open-label phase I trial in Germany that tested a mutant IDH1 peptide vaccine in humans for the first time. The DNeasy Blood and Tissue Kit was used to extract genomic DNA from EDTA blood for TCRB sequencing.

This TCR was sampled from a woman aged 45 to 65 with glioma. The V and J genes are TRBV6-5 and TRBJ2-3; the D gene cannot be resolved reliably. Sequenced here: PBMCs, sampled from a glioma patient whose treatment included an IDH1 peptide vaccine. CDR3 region: CASSYSSKDTQYF. At the DNA level, the sequence is TGTGCCAGCAGTTACTCCTCAAAAGATACGCAGTATTTT.